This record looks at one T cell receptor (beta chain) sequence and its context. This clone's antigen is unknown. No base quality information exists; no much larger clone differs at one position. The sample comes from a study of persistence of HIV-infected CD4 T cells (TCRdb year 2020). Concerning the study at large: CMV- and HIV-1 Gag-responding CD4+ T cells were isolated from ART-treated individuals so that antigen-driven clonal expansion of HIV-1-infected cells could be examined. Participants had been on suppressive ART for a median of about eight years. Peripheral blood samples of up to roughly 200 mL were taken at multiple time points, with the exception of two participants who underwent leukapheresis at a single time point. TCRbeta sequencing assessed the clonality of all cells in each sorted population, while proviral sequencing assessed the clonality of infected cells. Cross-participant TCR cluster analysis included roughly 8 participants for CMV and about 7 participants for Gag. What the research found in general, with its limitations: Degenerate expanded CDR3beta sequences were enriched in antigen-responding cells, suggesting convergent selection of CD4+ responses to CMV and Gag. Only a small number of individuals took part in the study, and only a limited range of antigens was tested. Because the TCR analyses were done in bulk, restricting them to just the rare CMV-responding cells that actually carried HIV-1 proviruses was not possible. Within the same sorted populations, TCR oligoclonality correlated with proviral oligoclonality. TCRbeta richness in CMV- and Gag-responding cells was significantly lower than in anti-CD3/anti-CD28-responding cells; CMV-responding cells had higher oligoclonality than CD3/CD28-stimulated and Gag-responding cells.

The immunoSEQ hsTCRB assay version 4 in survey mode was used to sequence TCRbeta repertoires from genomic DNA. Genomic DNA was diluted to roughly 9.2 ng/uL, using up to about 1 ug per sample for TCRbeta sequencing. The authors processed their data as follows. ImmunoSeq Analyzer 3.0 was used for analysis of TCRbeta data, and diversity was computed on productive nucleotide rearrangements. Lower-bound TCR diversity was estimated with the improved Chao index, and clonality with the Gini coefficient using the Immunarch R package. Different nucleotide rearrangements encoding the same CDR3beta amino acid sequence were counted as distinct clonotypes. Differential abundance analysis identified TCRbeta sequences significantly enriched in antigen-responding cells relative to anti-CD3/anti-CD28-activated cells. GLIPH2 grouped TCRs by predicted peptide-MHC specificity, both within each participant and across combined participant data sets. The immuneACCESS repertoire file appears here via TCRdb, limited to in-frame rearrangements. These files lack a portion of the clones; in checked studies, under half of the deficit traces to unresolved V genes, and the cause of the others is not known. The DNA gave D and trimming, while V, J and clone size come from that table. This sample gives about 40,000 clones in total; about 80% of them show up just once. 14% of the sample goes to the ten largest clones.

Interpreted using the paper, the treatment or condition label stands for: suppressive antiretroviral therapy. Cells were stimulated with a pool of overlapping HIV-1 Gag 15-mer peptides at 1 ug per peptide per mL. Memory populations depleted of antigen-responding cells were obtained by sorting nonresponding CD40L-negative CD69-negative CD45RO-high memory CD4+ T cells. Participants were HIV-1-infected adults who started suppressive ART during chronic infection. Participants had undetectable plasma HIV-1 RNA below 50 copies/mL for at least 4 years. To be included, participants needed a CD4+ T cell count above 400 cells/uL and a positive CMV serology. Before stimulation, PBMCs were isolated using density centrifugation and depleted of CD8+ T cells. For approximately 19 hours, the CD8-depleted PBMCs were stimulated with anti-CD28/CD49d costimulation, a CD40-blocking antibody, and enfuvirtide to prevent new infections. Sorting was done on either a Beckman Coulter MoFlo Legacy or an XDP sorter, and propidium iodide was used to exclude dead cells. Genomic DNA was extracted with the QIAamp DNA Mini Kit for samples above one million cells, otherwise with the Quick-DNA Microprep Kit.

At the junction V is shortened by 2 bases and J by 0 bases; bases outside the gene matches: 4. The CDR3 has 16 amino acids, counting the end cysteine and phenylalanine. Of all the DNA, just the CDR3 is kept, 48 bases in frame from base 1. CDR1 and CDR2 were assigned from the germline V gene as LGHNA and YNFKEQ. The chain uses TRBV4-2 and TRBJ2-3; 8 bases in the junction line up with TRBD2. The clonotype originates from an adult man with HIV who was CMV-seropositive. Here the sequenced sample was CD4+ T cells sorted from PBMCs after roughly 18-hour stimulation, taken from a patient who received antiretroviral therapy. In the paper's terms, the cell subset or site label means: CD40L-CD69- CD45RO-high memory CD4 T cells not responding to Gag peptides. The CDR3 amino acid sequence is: CASSQRTSSSTDTQYF. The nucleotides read TGTGCCAGCAGCCAAAGGACTAGCTCTAGCACAGATACGCAGTATTTT.